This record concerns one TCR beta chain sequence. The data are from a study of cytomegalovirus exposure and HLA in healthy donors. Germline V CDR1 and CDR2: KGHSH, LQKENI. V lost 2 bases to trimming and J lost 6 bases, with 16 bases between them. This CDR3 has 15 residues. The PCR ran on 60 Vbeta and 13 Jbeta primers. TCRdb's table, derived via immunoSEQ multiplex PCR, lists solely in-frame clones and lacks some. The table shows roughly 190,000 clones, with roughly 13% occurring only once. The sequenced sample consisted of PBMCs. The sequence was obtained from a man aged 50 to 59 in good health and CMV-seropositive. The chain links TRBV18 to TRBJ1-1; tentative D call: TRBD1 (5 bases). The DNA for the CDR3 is TGTGCCAGCTCACCAAGGTCCAGGGATGAAGCTGAAGCTTTCTTT. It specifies CASSPRSRDEAEAFF.